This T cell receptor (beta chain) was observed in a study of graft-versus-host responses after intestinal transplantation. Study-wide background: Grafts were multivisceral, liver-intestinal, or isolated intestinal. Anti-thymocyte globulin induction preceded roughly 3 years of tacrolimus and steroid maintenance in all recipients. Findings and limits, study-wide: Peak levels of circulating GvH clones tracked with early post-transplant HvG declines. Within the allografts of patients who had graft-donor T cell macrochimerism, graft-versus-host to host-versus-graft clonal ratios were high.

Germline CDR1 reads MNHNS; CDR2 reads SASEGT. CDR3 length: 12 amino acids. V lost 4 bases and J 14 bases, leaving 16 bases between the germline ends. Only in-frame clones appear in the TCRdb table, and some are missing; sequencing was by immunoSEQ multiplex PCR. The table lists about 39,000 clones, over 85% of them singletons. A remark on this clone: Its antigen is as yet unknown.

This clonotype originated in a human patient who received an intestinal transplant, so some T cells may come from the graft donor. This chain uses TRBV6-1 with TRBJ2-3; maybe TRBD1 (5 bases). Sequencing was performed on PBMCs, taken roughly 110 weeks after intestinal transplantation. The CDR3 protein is CASSVGEYALYF. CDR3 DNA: TGTGCCAGCAGTGTAGGGGAATATGCTTTGTATTTT.